The T cell receptor beta chain described here comes from a study of cytomegalovirus exposure and HLA in healthy donors. Study results and limitations: Rarity marked most TCR sequences, yet some public TCRs occurred in many donors.

Details on this clone: Its antigen is not identified.

The V gene's germline CDR1 is SGHAT and CDR2 FQDESV (reference sequence). V gave up 3 bases and J gave up 7 bases; unmatched junction bases: 7. The CDR3 covers 17 residues. Assay used: immunoSEQ multiplex PCR; TCRdb lists only in-frame clones, some missing. The data show some 79,000 clones, with about 93% seen just once and approximately 3% held by the top ten. This clonotype was sampled from a woman aged 18-29 years in good health and CMV-seropositive. This rearrangement joins TRBV11-1 to TRBJ2-1, with TRBD2 matching 15 bases. Sequencing was performed on PBMCs. The DNA for the CDR3 is TGTGCCAGCAGCTTGTGGACTAGCGGGAGGGCCCAGAATGAGCAGTTCTTC. As protein: CASSLWTSGRAQNEQFF.